The source of this T cell receptor beta chain is a study of blood T cell repertoires in COVID-19. Some clones are missing from TCRdb's copy, which holds only in-frame ones; the method was immunoSEQ multiplex PCR. The sample lists under 300,000 clones, 89% seen once, with 3.5% to 5.5% in the top ten. What was sequenced was peripheral blood. The sequence was collected from a woman between 40 and 55 years old who had recovered from COVID-19.

The CDR3: CASSTARTSGEQVETQYF. Here the CDR3 DNA reads TGTGCCAGCAGCACAGCTAGGACTAGCGGGGAACAAGTAGAGACCCAGTACTTC. The V call is TRBV2, the J call TRBJ2-5; TRBD2 agrees at 12 bases. J lost 4 bases, V lost 6 bases, and 15 bases had no gene match. The germline CDR1 and CDR2 sequences are SNHLY and FYNNEI. The CDR3 has 18 residues.